Described below is a single TCR beta chain sequence and its context. Its antigen remains unidentified. Using immunoSEQ multiplex PCR, the repertoire was profiled, and TCRdb retains in-frame clones only, with some absent. Of around 62,000 clones listed, roughly 87% are singletons. This entry is derived from a study of OX40 agonist ivuxolimab in advanced cancers. Study-wide results and limits: Among expanded peripheral T cells, antigen specificity went undetermined.

This TCR derives from an adult with an advanced solid tumor such as melanoma, head and neck, liver or kidney cancer. The specimen comprised CD4+ or CD8+ T cells sorted from blood, sampled in a trial of the OX40 agonist ivuxolimab.

This CDR3 is CATHDSAYGYTF. CDR3 in DNA: TGTGCCACCCACGACAGTGCCTATGGCTACACCTTC. The chain is built from TRBV6-5 and TRBJ1-2; possible D gene TRBD1, 5 bases. The CDR3 length is 12 residues. Germline CDR1 reads MNHEY; CDR2 reads SVGAGI. V was trimmed by 10 bases and J by 4 bases, leaving 13 bases between them.